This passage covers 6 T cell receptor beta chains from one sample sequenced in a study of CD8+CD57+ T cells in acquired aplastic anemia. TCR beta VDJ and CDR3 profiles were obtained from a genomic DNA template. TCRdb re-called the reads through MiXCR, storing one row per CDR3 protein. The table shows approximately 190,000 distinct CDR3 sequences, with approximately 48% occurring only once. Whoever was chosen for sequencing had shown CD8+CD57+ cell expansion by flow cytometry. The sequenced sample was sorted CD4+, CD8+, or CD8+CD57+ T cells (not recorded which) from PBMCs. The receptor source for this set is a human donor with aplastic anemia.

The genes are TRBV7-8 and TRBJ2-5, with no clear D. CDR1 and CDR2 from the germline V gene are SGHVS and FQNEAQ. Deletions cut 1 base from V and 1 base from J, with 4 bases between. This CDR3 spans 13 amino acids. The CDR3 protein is CASSLDPQETQYF. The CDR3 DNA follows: TGTGCCAGCAGCTTAGATCCCCAAGAGACCCAGTACTTC.

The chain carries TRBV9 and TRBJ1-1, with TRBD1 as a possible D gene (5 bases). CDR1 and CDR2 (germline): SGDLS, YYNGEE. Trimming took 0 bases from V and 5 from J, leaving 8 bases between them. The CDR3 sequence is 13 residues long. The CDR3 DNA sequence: TGTGCCAGCAGCGTAGGTAGGGGAACTGAAGCTTTCTTT. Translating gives CASSVGRGTEAFF. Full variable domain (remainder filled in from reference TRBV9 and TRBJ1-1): DSGVTQTPKHLITATGQRVTLRCSPRSGDLSVYWYQQSLDQGLQFLIQYYNGEERAKGNILERFSAQQFPDLHSELNLSSLELGDSALYFCASSVGRGTEAFFGQGTRLTVV.

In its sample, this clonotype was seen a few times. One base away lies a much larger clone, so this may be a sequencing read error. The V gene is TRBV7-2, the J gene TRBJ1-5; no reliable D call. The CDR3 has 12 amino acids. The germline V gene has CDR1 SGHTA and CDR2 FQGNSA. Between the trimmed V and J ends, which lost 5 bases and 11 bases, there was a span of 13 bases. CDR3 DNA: TGTGCCAGCAGCCAAGATGGCGGGGCCCAGCATTTT. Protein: CASSQDGGAQHF.

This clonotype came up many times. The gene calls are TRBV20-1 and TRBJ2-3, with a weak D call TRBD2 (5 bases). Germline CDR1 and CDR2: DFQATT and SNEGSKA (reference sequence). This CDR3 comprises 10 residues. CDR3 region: CRASGDTQYF. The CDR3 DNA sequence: TGCAGGGCGAGCGGAGATACGCAGTATTTT.

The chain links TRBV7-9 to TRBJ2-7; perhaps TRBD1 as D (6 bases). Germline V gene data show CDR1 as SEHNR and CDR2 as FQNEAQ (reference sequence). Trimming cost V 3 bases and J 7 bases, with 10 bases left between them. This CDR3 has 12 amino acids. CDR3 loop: CASSLLGAEQYF. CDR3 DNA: TGTGCCAGCAGCTTGTTGGGGGCTGAGCAGTACTTC.

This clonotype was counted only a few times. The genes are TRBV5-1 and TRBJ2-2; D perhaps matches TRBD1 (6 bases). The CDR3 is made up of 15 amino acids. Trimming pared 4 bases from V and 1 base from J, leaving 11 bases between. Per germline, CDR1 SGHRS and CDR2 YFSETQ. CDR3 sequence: CASSPTGRNTGELFF. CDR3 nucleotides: TGCGCCAGCAGCCCCACAGGGCGGAACACCGGGGAGCTGTTTTTT.